These 21 T cell receptor beta chains came from one sample sequenced in a study of T cells in Graves' hyperthyroidism and ophthalmopathy. Amplified TCR beta CDR3 regions came from RNA transcripts. Primed by the HTBI set, a first-round RT-PCR was run on the TCR CDR3. TCRdb redid the calling of the multiplex PCR reads with MiXCR, one entry per CDR3 protein. The sample lists approximately 570,000 distinct CDR3 sequences; approximately 20% were seen once. Sequenced input: blood. The receptors here all came from a man aged 35-49 years with Graves' ophthalmopathy.

This clonotype was picked up a small number of times. The V and J genes are TRBV20-1 and TRBJ2-1, with D perhaps TRBD1 (6 bases). The germline V and J ends were trimmed by 7 bases and 6 bases, with 22 bases remaining between them. This CDR3 has 15 residues. Germline V gives CDR1 DFQATT, CDR2 SNEGSKA (reference sequence). CDR3 sequence (DNA): TGCAGTGTTCAAGAGGTCCAGCAGGGGTTCAATGAGCAGTTCTTC. This sequence encodes CSVQEVQQGFNEQFF.

The chain combines TRBV5-4 with TRBJ2-3; 9 bases agree with TRBD2. The CDR3 is 15 residues long. After removal of 1 base from V and 4 bases from J, the junction contained 4 bases not matched to a gene. Germline-derived CDR1 and CDR2 are SGHNT and YYREEE (reference sequence). The CDR3 sequence: CASSLFAGGPDTQYF. Written as DNA, the CDR3 is TGTGCCAGCAGCTTGTTTGCGGGAGGGCCAGATACGCAGTATTTT.

The sample holds many counts of this clonotype. The rearrangement links TRBV7-9 to TRBJ2-3, with TRBD2 matching 8 bases. J was trimmed by 4 bases and V by 5 bases; bases with no gene match: 5. The CDR3 has 14 residues. Germline-derived CDR1 and CDR2 are SEHNR and FQNEAQ (reference sequence). The CDR3 nucleotides read TGTGCCAGCAGCCCGGGGGGGGCAGCAGATACGCAGTATTTT. Its translation is CASSPGGAADTQYF.

The gene calls are TRBV7-2 and TRBJ2-1, with D possibly being TRBD1 or TRBD2 (5 bases each). CDR1 is SGHTA, CDR2 FQGNSA, per germline. With 2 bases removed from V and 5 bases from J, the gap between germline ends came to 10 bases. CDR3 length: 14 amino acids. CDR3 loop: CASSLRRGHNEQFF. CDR3 nucleotides: TGTGCCAGCAGCTTAAGACGGGGACACAATGAGCAGTTCTTC.

This clonotype was counted once. The germline gene is not matched at one end of the junction; a read error may be the cause. The V call is TRBV5-1, the J call TRBJ2-7; D unclear. Germline values: CDR1 SGHRS, CDR2 YFSETQ. CDR3 size: 14 residues. The CDR3 coding sequence is TGCGCCAGCAGCTTGGGACACCCCTCCTACGAGCAGTGCTTC. The encoded protein is CASSLGHPSYEQCF. The full variable domain, its missing parts supplied by reference TRBV5-1 and TRBJ2-7, is KAGVTQTPRYLIKTRGQQVTLSCSPISGHRSVSWYQQTPGQGLQFLFEYFSETQRNKGNFPGRFSGRQFSNSRSEMNVSTLELGDSALYLCASSLGHPSYEQCFGPGTRLTVT.

The chain employs TRBV30 and TRBJ2-5, with TRBD1 as a possible D gene (5 bases). V lost 3 bases, J lost 3 bases, and 14 bases lay in between. Germline CDR1 reads GTSNPN; CDR2 reads SVGIG (reference sequence). The CDR3 is 14 amino acids. The CDR3 nucleotides are TGTGCCTGGAGGGTCGCAGGGAAAAAAGAGACCCAGTACTTC. This gives the protein CAWRVAGKKETQYF. The full variable domain, rest sourced from reference TRBV30 and TRBJ2-5, is SQTIHQWPATLVQPVGSPLSLECTVEGTSNPNLYWYRQAAGRGLQLLFYSVGIGQISSEVPQNLSASRPQDRQFILSSKKLLLSDSGFYLCAWRVAGKKETQYFGPGTRLLVL.

The table lists this clonotype with many counts. V gene TRBV30 combines with J gene TRBJ1-1, with TRBD1 as a possible D gene (6 bases). Germline CDR1 and CDR2: GTSNPN and SVGIG (reference sequence). Trimming took 4 bases from V and 5 from J, leaving 20 bases between them. This CDR3 contains 15 residues. Here the CDR3 reads CAWNKQGPVTTEAFF. The CDR3 DNA follows: TGTGCCTGGAACAAACAGGGCCCGGTAACGACTGAAGCTTTCTTT.

The chain recombines TRBV29-1 with TRBJ2-3, with D tentatively TRBD1 or TRBD2 (7 bases each). Trimming took 2 bases from V and 2 from J, leaving 14 bases between them. Germline CDR1 SQVTM, CDR2 ANQGSEA. The CDR3 runs to 15 residues. The CDR3 DNA is TGCAGCGTTGAATGGGCAGGGGGGGTCACAGATACGCAGTATTTT. Its protein product is CSVEWAGGVTDTQYF.

This clonotype was recorded a few times. The chain employs TRBV24-1 and TRBJ2-7; 10 positions match TRBD2. The CDR3 contains 22 residues. V lost 3 bases, J lost 2 bases, and 24 bases stayed unmatched. CDR1 is KGHDR and CDR2 is SFDVKD in the germline V gene. The CDR3 region is CATSDDENDRQSASGSTYEQYF. For the CDR3, the DNA is TGTGCCACCAGTGATGACGAAAACGACAGACAGTCGGCTAGCGGGAGTACCTACGAGCAGTACTTC.

The rearrangement uses TRBV6-2 or TRBV6-3 and TRBJ1-2, with D unclear. CDR3 length: 14 residues. CDR1 is MNHEY, CDR2 SVGEGT, per germline. V lost 2 bases and J 2 bases, leaving 9 bases between the germline ends. CDR3 region: CASSYMGANYGYTF. For the CDR3, the DNA is TGTGCCAGCAGTTACATGGGAGCCAACTATGGCTACACCTTC.

The J gene is TRBJ2-1, the V gene TRBV6-1, with 9 nucleotides matching TRBD2. V was clipped by 10 bases and J by 8 bases; unmatched bases: 18. This CDR3 spans 16 amino acids. Germline assignment: CDR1 MNHNS and CDR2 SASEGT. The DNA for the CDR3 is TGTGCCACCTACCATGTAGTTAGCGGGAGAGGGCATGAGCAGTTCTTC. Amino acid sequence: CATYHVVSGRGHEQFF.

The chain joins TRBV9 to TRBJ2-7; D is undetermined. Looked up from germline, CDR1 is SGDLS and CDR2 is YYNGEE. This CDR3 has 15 residues. Trimming pared 0 bases from V and 0 bases from J, leaving 10 bases between. CDR3 DNA: TGTGCCAGCAGCGTAGGGGCGGTTAGCTCCTACGAGCAGTACTTC. It specifies CASSVGAVSSYEQYF.

At least ten counts were recorded for this clonotype. The chain uses TRBV27 and TRBJ2-7; maybe TRBD1 (6 bases). The V end lost 5 bases, the J end lost 3 bases, and 11 bases lay between the germline ends. The CDR3 is 13 amino acids. Germline V lookup: CDR1 MNHEY, CDR2 SMNVEV (reference sequence). DNA for the CDR3: TGTGCCAGCAGTCGGGACACGGACTACGAGCAGTACTTC. This translates into CASSRDTDYEQYF.

There are many counts of this clonotype. As DNA, the CDR3 is TGTGCCAGCAGTTTATTTGGGACGATGGCTGAAGCTTTCTTT. As protein: CASSLFGTMAEAFF. The chain combines TRBV28 with TRBJ1-1; D is perhaps TRBD1 (5 bases). CDR3 length: 14 amino acids. Deletions cut 1 base from V and 6 bases from J, with 12 bases between. The germline V gene has CDR1 MDHEN and CDR2 SYDVKM.

The V and J genes are TRBV3-1 and TRBJ2-2, with a possible D match to TRBD1 (6 bases). The CDR3 loop spans 16 amino acids. The V gene's germline CDR1 is LGHDT and CDR2 YNNKEL (reference sequence). With 4 bases removed from V and 4 bases from J, the gap between germline ends came to 16 bases. The CDR3 nucleotides are TGTGCCAGCAGCCTATCAGGGGTGTGGGGCACCGGGGAGCTGTTTTTT. This translates into CASSLSGVWGTGELFF.

The chain employs TRBV7-2 and TRBJ2-7, with 7 bases identical to TRBD2. Looked up from germline, CDR1 is SGHTA and CDR2 is FQGNSA. V shed 5 bases, J shed 5 bases, and the junction held 15 bases outside the gene matches. This CDR3 contains 16 residues. Written as DNA, the CDR3 is TGTGCCAGCAGCCGGCTAGGAGCGGGGTTTACCCACGAGCAGTACTTC. Its protein is CASSRLGAGFTHEQYF.

This clonotype was counted many times. The chain is built from TRBV12-3 or TRBV12-4 and TRBJ1-1; D not resolved. V shed 6 bases and J shed 4 bases, with 12 bases lying between them. The CDR3 totals 13 residues. CDR3 DNA sequence: TGTGCCAGCAGCGCCGGCTTCGCCACTGAAGCTTTCTTT. Translation gives CASSAGFATEAFF.

This rearrangement joins TRBV20-1 to TRBJ1-3; D is ambiguous. Trimming shortened V by 4 bases and J by 7 bases, and 20 bases separated the two germline ends. CDR3 size: 15 residues. Germline-derived CDR1 and CDR2 are DFQATT and SNEGSKA (reference sequence). The CDR3 nucleotides read TGCAGTGCTAACCCAAGAGCGTCCCGGAGTAACACCATATATTTT. It encodes CSANPRASRSNTIYF.

This chain links TRBV18 with TRBJ1-1; D unclear. This CDR3 is built from 14 residues. V was shortened by 0 bases and J by 3 bases, with 8 bases between the two germline ends. Germline CDR1 reads KGHSH; CDR2 reads LQKENI. Here the CDR3 reads CASSPPASYTEAFF. CDR3 DNA: TGTGCCAGCTCACCACCCGCCAGCTACACTGAAGCTTTCTTT.

The V and J genes are TRBV3-1 and TRBJ2-3; D possibly corresponds to TRBD2 (6 bases). Germline lookup yields CDR1 LGHDT and CDR2 YNNKEL (reference sequence). CDR3 length: 14 residues. Trimming removed 4 bases from V and 7 bases from J, with 15 bases in between. The CDR3 region is CASSPGGSGYTQYF. CDR3 coding DNA: TGTGCCAGCAGCCCCGGGGGTAGCGGATATACGCAGTATTTT.

The chain combines TRBV20-1 with TRBJ2-1; 14 bases agree with TRBD2. This CDR3 is built from 17 residues. V trimming: 5 bases; J trimming: 7 bases; junction bases outside the gene matches: 13. Germline assignment: CDR1 DFQATT and CDR2 SNEGSKA (reference sequence). DNA for the CDR3: TGCAGTGCTCCTCGGACTAGCGGGGGGACGGGGCGGAATGAGCAGTTCTTC. This sequence encodes CSAPRTSGGTGRNEQFF.